This TCR beta chain was profiled in a study of shared clonotypes between healthy human individuals (dated by TCRdb to 2018 to 2021). Broadly, across the study: A few men and a couple of women, aged 18 to 49 years, made up the cohort. Per donor, three plates each were used for CD4 naive and CD4 memory, two for CD8 naive, and one for CD8 memory. Blood TCR repertoires of 5 or 6 healthy adults were deeply sequenced to estimate repertoire size and the extent of clonotype sharing between individuals. Different laboratories and diverse techniques were used to prepare libraries and sequence TCR repertoires, to increase sequencing depth and limit assay-specific biases. Each donor's leukapheresis produced roughly between roughly 0.9 and 8.9 billion PBMCs.

What the study reported, not specific to this receptor: Sampling was restricted to blood, and TCR repertoires in tissues likely differ from the TCR repertoires found in blood. Pairwise subsampling indicated that sequencing depth was expected to affect the degree of clonotype sharing among donors. Larger estimated clonotype richness was generally found for naive subsets than for memory subsets. Rarefaction of sorted-subset datasets indicated incomplete sequencing despite the large sequencing depth. Compared with non-shared clonotypes, clonotypes shared by all four sorted-subset donors had higher generation probabilities. Sharing across a handful of donors was observed for around 5% of naive CD4, 3.5% of naive CD8, roughly 2.3% of memory CD4, and roughly 0.43% of memory CD8 clonotypes. Because the study included only a small number of donors, the genetic and exposure-history diversity represented was limited.

Using the deep immunoSEQ assay, TCR CDR3 regions were amplified from genomic DNA by multiplex PCR. Extracted genomic DNA from each cell subset was distributed evenly across all wells of several immunoSEQ 96-well plates, and each plate was treated as a replicate. For sorted subsets, approximately 200 ng of genomic DNA, equivalent to tens of thousands of T cell genomes, went into each replicate PCR. Purified libraries were quantified with a Qubit 3.0 fluorometer, sized on a Bioanalyzer 2100, and re-quantified with the KAPA Library Quantification kit. A separate single-read 150-cycle Illumina NextSeq 550 flow cell was used to sequence each immunoSEQ 96-well plate. As for how the authors treated the data: Because the immunoSEQ output included only junctional sequences and no quality scores, the filtering could not be the same as the filtering used for full-length reads. Sequences were annotated with PyIR, a Python wrapper for IgBLAST v1.9, using IMGT germline references to assign V/J genes and CDR3. Any read was removed if the V/J assignment was weak (E-value above 1e-6), the CDR3 was missing, or the read contained stop codons, out-of-frame junctions, or ambiguous translated residues. V3J clonotypes were defined as sequences sharing an identical inferred V gene, J gene, and CDR3 amino acid sequence. The percentage overlap between two repertoires was calculated by dividing the number of shared unique clonotypes by the size of the smaller repertoire. Three approaches were used to assess repertoire richness: RTK rarefaction, the Chao1 estimator, and Recon v2.1 estimates of unobserved clonotypes. Generation probabilities for all TCRbeta clonotypes obtained by the gDNA method from a handful of donors were computed using OLGA. TCRdb retrieved this table from immuneACCESS and kept in-frame rearrangements only. Not all clones are present; in checked studies, unresolved V genes account for under half, and no reason is known for the remainder. V, J and clone size are taken as reported in that table, and D and trimming were inferred from the DNA itself. The sample profile shows approximately 980,000 clones; 76% of them were found once. The ten largest clones add up to about 1.5% of the sample.

The donors were healthy, HIV-negative adults who had no recently reported acute infections or vaccinations. Only Caucasian adults living in Nashville, Tennessee, USA were represented among the donors. Magnetic negative selection was used to enrich CD4+ T cells, after which naive cells were positively selected on CD45RA and the negative fraction became the memory subset. Blood was collected by leukapheresis, and PBMCs were isolated by Ficoll-Histopaque density gradient centrifugation and then cryopreserved in liquid nitrogen vapor phase. Analytical flow cytometry was used to check the purity and quantity of every magnetically sorted T cell population. Genomic DNA was isolated from each sorted fraction and quantified by UV absorbance on a Nanodrop 2000c. The CDR3 spans 15 residues, from the cysteine through the phenylalanine. CDR3 DNA is the only sequence kept; it has 45 bases, read in frame from the first base. The germline V gene provides CDR1 SGHRS and CDR2 YFSETQ. V is shortened by 7 bases, J by 0 bases, and the region joining them spans 11 bases.

This clone appeared once. It lacks a known antigen. Base qualities are missing; no much larger clone stands one base away. The TCR sequence derives from a man aged 18 to 29 in good health. Sample: memory CD4+ T cells sorted from blood. The cell subset or site label for this specimen denotes: CD45RA-negative fraction. The rearranged chain carries TRBV5-1 and TRBJ2-6, with a tentative D gene TRBD1 over 5 matching bases. The nucleotide sequence reads TGCGCCAGCGATAGGGGTAACTCTGGGGCCAACGTCCTGACTTTC. This encodes CASDRGNSGANVLTF.